This TCR beta chain was recorded in a study of HIV-infected patients and healthy controls. There are 17 residues in the CDR3. Germline CDR1 DFQATT, CDR2 SNEGSKA (reference sequence). V lost 6 bases to trimming and J lost 1 base; unmatched junction nucleotides: 12. TCRdb reprocessed the 5' RACE reads via MiXCR and lists one record per CDR3 protein. Of over 55,000 distinct CDR3 sequences in the sample, around 17% are singletons; the top ten hold less than 6%. Sequencing input: CD4+ T cells from blood. V and J are TRBV20-1 and TRBJ2-1; 10 nucleotides line up with TRBD2. The TCR was taken from a human donor in good health. In DNA, the CDR3 is TGCAGTGCACGGGGAACTAGCGGGACAAGTTCCTACAATGAGCAGTTCTTC. It translates to CSARGTSGTSSYNEQFF.